The 9 T cell receptor beta chains below all came from one sample that was sequenced in a study of blood T cell repertoires in COVID-19. Some clones are missing from TCRdb's copy, which holds only in-frame ones; the method was immunoSEQ multiplex PCR. This sample has about 300,000 clones; roughly 83% occur once, and the top ten carry under 2%. Material: peripheral blood. The receptors derive from a woman aged 45-65 years with acute or convalescent COVID-19.

A single count supports this clone. The rearrangement uses TRBV18 and TRBJ2-3; 8 bases align to TRBD2. The CDR3 is 19 amino acids. V trimming: 2 bases; J trimming: 6 bases; junction bases outside the gene matches: 19. Germline V gene lookup returns CDR1 KGHSH and CDR2 LQKENI. CDR3 in amino acids: CASSPLLSRPAGDSDTQYF. The CDR3 nucleotides read TGTGCCAGCTCACCATTGCTAAGTCGGCCAGCGGGAGATTCGGATACGCAGTATTTT.

This sequence joins TRBV4-3 and TRBJ2-5; TRBD2 aligns across 10 bases. This CDR3 spans 19 amino acids. Trimming at V came to 0 bases and at J to 2 bases, leaving 12 bases not matched to a gene. In germline, CDR1 is LGHNA, CDR2 YSLEER. CDR3: CASSQDRGLGLARQETQYF. The CDR3 region has the DNA TGCGCCAGCAGCCAAGATCGAGGTTTGGGACTAGCGAGGCAAGAGACCCAGTACTTC.

The chain joins TRBV28 to TRBJ1-2; tentative D call: TRBD1 (5 bases). CDR1 is MDHEN and CDR2 is SYDVKM in the germline V gene. V dropped 5 bases and J dropped 0 bases, with 10 bases sitting between them. CDR3 length: 14 amino acids. DNA of the CDR3: TGTGCCAGCAGTCCTACCAGGGCTAACTATGGCTACACCTTC. This gives the protein CASSPTRANYGYTF.

The gene calls are TRBV10-2 and TRBJ2-1, with TRBD2 as a possible D gene (5 bases). Trimming cost V 4 bases and J 0 bases, with 7 bases left between them. Germline CDR1 and CDR2: WSHSY and SAAADI. The CDR3 totals 14 residues. Here the CDR3 reads CASSVGISYNEQFF. CDR3 in DNA: TGCGCCAGCAGTGTCGGGATCTCCTACAATGAGCAGTTCTTC.

This rearrangement joins TRBV9 to TRBJ2-3, with D possibly being TRBD1 (6 bases). CDR3 length: 16 amino acids. Germline loops: CDR1 SGDLS, CDR2 YYNGEE. Trimming removed 4 bases from V and 6 bases from J, with 21 bases in between. The chain's CDR3 is CASSPIQGTGSDTQYF. CDR3 bases: TGTGCCAGCAGCCCTATACAGGGAACGGGTTCGGATACGCAGTATTTT.

The gene calls are TRBV7-3 and TRBJ2-3; 7 bases match TRBD2. CDR1 and CDR2 from the germline V gene are SGHTA and FQGTGA. Trimming at V came to 10 bases and at J to 1 base, leaving 5 bases not matched to a gene. The CDR3 has 13 amino acids. CDR3 sequence (DNA): TGTGCCACCTCCCTAGCGGGCACAGATACGCAGTATTTT. Translation: CATSLAGTDTQYF.

The chain links TRBV14 to TRBJ2-1, with 7 bases fitting TRBD2. CDR3 length: 17 residues. The V gene's germline CDR1 is SGHDN and CDR2 FVKESK. The trim removed 0 bases at V and 4 bases at J, leaving 9 bases unmatched. The DNA for the CDR3 is TGTGCCAGCAGCCAAGATCCCGGACTAGGTTGGTACAATGAGCAGTTCTTC. This codes for CASSQDPGLGWYNEQFF.

The chain uses TRBV5-1 and TRBJ1-2, with 7 bases aligning to TRBD1. The CDR3 contains 15 residues. CDR1 is SGHRS, CDR2 YFSETQ, per germline. With V trimmed by 5 bases and J by 9 bases, 16 bases remained unmatched. The CDR3 bases are TGCGCCAGCAGTTTCCCGCACAGGGGCCTTGTACGCTACACCTTC. It is translated as CASSFPHRGLVRYTF.

The chain links TRBV6-6 to TRBJ2-7; D remains ambiguous. The germline gives CDR1 MNHNY, CDR2 SVGAGI (reference sequence). The CDR3 totals 13 residues. The V end was cut by 0 bases, the J end by 1 base, with 4 bases between. The CDR3 loop reads CASSYSYSYEQYF. The CDR3 region has the DNA TGTGCCAGCAGTTACTCCTATTCCTACGAGCAGTACTTC.